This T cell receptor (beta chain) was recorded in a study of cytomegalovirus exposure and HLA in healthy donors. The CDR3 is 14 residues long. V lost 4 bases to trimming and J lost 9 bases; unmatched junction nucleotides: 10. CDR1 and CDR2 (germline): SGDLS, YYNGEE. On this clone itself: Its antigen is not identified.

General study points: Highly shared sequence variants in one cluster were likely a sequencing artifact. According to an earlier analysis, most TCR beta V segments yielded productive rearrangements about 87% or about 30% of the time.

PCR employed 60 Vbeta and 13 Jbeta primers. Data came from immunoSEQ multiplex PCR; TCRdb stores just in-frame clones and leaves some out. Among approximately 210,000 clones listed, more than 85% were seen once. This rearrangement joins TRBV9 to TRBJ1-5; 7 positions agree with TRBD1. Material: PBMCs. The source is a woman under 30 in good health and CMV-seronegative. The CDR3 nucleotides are TGTGCCAGCAGCCGCGGACAGGACAGTTGGCCCCAGCATTTT. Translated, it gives CASSRGQDSWPQHF.